Each of the 12 T cell receptor beta chains below was sequenced from the same sample in a study of shared clonotypes between healthy human individuals. Sequencing used immunoSEQ multiplex PCR; TCRdb keeps in-frame clones, though not all of them. The data contain around 100,000 clones, about 70% of them singletons. Sequenced input: memory CD8+ T cells sorted from blood. The subset here: CD45RO+ cells pooled with CCR7-negative TemRA cells. The receptor source for this set is a woman aged 25 to 39 in good health.

The chain recombines TRBV25-1 with TRBJ1-5; the D is unclear. In germline, CDR1 is MGHDK, CDR2 SYGVNS. Between the trimmed V and J ends, which lost 4 bases and 2 bases, there was a span of 9 bases. This CDR3 region has 14 residues. CDR3 sequence reads: CASSGSEGNQPQHF. In nucleotides, the CDR3 is TGTGCCAGCAGTGGGTCAGAGGGCAATCAGCCCCAGCATTTT.

The CDR3 region has the DNA TGTGCCAGCAGCAATCCCCAGGGATGGGTTTACGAGCAGTACTTC. Its translation is CASSNPQGWVYEQYF. The chain employs TRBV28 and TRBJ2-7; tentatively, D is TRBD1 (5 bases). Trimming shortened V by 6 bases and J by 4 bases, and 19 bases separated the two germline ends. CDR3 length equals 15 residues. In germline, CDR1 is MDHEN, CDR2 SYDVKM.

This chain uses TRBV5-1 with TRBJ2-2; either TRBD1 or TRBD2 may fit D (6 bases each). V lost 5 bases to trimming and J lost 4 bases, with 12 bases between them. The CDR3 sequence is 14 residues long. Germline CDR1 and CDR2: SGHRS and YFSETQ. The CDR3 protein is CASREGGRTGELFF. The CDR3, as DNA: TGCGCCAGCAGGGAAGGGGGGCGCACCGGGGAGCTGTTTTTT.

The J gene is TRBJ1-2, the V gene TRBV14, with a tentative D call TRBD1 (5 bases). Germline CDR1 SGHDN, CDR2 FVKESK. V lost 4 bases and J 4 bases, leaving 13 bases between the germline ends. The CDR3 extends over 14 amino acids. CDR3 DNA: TGTGCCAGCAGCCCCCTTGGGGGGACCTATGGCTACACCTTC. It yields the protein CASSPLGGTYGYTF.

This chain connects TRBV7-9 to TRBJ2-2; D unresolved. Per the germline V gene, CDR1 is SEHNR and CDR2 is FQNEAQ (reference sequence). Trimming left V 3 bases short and J 5 bases short, with 7 bases between. The CDR3 covers 13 residues. The CDR3 protein is CASSFKGTGELFF. In DNA, the CDR3 is TGTGCCAGCAGCTTTAAGGGAACCGGGGAGCTGTTTTTT.

The CDR3: CASSLDGVRGDTIYF. CDR3 coding DNA: TGTGCCAGCAGCTTAGACGGGGTGCGAGGAGACACCATATATTTT. J is TRBJ1-3 and V is TRBV7-2; no reliable D call. This CDR3 contains 15 residues. Germline loops: CDR1 SGHTA, CDR2 FQGNSA. V was cut by 1 base and J by 8 bases, with 15 bases left in between.

As concerns this clone: An end of the junction does not agree with germline; a read error may underlie this. The chain joins TRBV5-1 to TRBJ2-7, with D unclear. Germline V lookup: CDR1 SGHRS, CDR2 YFSETQ. The CDR3 runs 12 residues. DNA of the CDR3: TGCGCCAGCAGGTTGGGCCCGAATGAGCAGTACTTC. Translation gives CASRLGPNEQYF.

This clone has just a few counts. The CDR3 nucleotides are TGTGCCAGCAGCTTATGGGACGGCCTGGGTTATGGCTACACCTTC. As protein: CASSLWDGLGYGYTF. The chain recombines TRBV7-9 with TRBJ1-2, with D possibly being TRBD1 (5 bases). Trimming stripped 2 bases from V and 5 bases from J, with 15 bases between. Germline V CDR1 and CDR2: SEHNR, FQNEAQ (reference sequence). This CDR3 comprises 15 residues. The whole variable domain, filled in from reference TRBV7-9 and TRBJ1-2, reads DTGVSQNPRHKITKRGQNVTFRCDPISEHNRLYWYRQTLGQGPEFLTYFQNEAQLEKSRLLSDRFSAERPKGSFSTLEIQRTEQGDSAMYLCASSLWDGLGYGYTFGSGTRLTVV.

The chain combines TRBV27 with TRBJ2-2; the match to TRBD2 covers 9 bases. CDR1 MNHEY and CDR2 SMNVEV come from the germline V gene (reference sequence). The CDR3 is 16 residues long. J lost 4 bases, V lost 3 bases, and 6 bases had no gene match. CDR3 region: CASSFLLAGFTGELFF. CDR3 sequence (DNA): TGTGCCAGCAGTTTTCTTCTAGCGGGATTCACCGGGGAGCTGTTTTTT.

The gene calls are TRBV10-1 and TRBJ2-1, with unresolved D. Germline V lookup: CDR1 WNHNN, CDR2 SYGVQD (reference sequence). This CDR3 is built from 14 residues. The V and J ends lost 2 bases and 7 bases respectively, with 12 bases between them. This chain's CDR3 is CASSEPGPWNEQFF. The DNA for the CDR3 is TGCGCCAGCAGTGAGCCGGGCCCCTGGAATGAGCAGTTCTTC.

On this clone: This may stem from a read error, because a much larger clone lies one nucleotide away. This rearrangement joins TRBV10-3 to TRBJ2-7, with a weak D call TRBD2 (7 bases). This CDR3 has 14 residues. Germline CDR1 is ENHRY and CDR2 is SYGVKD. The CDR3 protein is CASSGRGSSYEQYF. CDR3 nucleotide sequence: TGTGCCAGCAGTGGGAGGGGGAGCTCCTACGAGCAGTACTTC.

The chain employs TRBV6-4 and TRBJ2-3; D may be TRBD1 or TRBD2 (7 bases each). This CDR3 is built from 14 residues. Germline loops: CDR1 MRHNA, CDR2 SNTAGT. With 9 bases removed from V and 5 bases from J, the gap between germline ends came to 18 bases. This chain's CDR3 is CASRQGGEGDTQYF. The DNA of the CDR3 is TGTGCCAGTAGACAGGGAGGGGAAGGAGATACGCAGTATTTT.